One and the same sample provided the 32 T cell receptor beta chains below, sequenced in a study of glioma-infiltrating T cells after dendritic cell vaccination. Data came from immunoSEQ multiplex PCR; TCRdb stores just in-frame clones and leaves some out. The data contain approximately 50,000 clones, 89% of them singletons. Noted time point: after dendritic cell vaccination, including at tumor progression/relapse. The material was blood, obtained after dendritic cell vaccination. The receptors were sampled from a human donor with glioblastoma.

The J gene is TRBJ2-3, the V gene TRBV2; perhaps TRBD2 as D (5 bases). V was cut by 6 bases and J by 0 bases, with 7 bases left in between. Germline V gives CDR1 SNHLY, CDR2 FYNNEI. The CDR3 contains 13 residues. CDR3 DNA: TGTGCCAGCAGGGGAGCGAGCACAGATACGCAGTATTTT. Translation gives CASRGASTDTQYF. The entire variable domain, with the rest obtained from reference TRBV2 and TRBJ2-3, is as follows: EPEVTQTPSHQVTQMGQEVILRCVPISNHLYFYWYRQILGQKVEFLVSFYNNEISEKSEIFDDQFSVERPDGSNFTLKIRSTKLEDSAMYFCASRGASTDTQYFGPGTRLTVL.

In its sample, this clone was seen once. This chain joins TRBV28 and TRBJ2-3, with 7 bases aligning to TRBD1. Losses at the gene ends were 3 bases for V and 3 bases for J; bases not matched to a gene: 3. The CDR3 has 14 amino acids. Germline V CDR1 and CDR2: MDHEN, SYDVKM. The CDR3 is CASSLTGSTDTQYF. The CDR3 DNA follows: TGTGCCAGCAGTTTGACAGGGTCGACAGATACGCAGTATTTT. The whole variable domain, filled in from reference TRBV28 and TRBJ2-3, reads DVKVTQSSRYLVKRTGEKVFLECVQDMDHENMFWYRQDPGLGLRLIYFSYDVKMKEKGDIPEGYSVSREKKERFSLILESASTNQTSMYLCASSLTGSTDTQYFGPGTRLTVL.

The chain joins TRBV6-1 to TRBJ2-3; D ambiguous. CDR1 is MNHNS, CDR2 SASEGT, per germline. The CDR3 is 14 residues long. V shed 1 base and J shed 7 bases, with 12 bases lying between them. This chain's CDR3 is CASSEGPVAHTQYF. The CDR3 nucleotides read TGTGCCAGCAGTGAAGGCCCTGTAGCTCATACGCAGTATTTT.

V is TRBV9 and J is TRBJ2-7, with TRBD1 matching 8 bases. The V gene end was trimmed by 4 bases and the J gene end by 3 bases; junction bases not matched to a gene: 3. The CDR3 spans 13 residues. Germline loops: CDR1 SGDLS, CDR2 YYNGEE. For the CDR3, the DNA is TGTGCCAGCAGCCCAGGACAGGGCTACGAGCAGTACTTC. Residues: CASSPGQGYEQYF.

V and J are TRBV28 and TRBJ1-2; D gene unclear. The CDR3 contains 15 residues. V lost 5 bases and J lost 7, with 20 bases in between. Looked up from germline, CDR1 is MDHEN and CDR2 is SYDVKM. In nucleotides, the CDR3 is TGTGCCAGCAGTATTAGAGACATCAACCGTCTTGGCTACACCTTC. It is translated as CASSIRDINRLGYTF.

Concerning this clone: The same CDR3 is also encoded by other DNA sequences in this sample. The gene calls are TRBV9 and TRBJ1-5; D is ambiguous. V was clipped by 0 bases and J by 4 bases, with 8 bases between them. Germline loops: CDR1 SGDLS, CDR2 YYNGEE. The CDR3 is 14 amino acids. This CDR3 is CASSVGGGNQPQHF. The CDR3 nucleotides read TGTGCCAGCAGCGTAGGAGGTGGGAATCAGCCCCAGCATTTT. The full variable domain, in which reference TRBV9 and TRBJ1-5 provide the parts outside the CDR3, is DSGVTQTPKHLITATGQRVTLRCSPRSGDLSVYWYQQSLDQGLQFLIQYYNGEERAKGNILERFSAQQFPDLHSELNLSSLELGDSALYFCASSVGGGNQPQHFGDGTRLSIL.

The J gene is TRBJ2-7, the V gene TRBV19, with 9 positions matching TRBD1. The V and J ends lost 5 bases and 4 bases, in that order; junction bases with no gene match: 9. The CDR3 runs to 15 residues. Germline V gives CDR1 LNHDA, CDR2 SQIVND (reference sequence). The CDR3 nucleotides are TGTGCCAGTAGTGCCACAGGGGGCGCAGTATACGAGCAGTACTTC. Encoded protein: CASSATGGAVYEQYF.

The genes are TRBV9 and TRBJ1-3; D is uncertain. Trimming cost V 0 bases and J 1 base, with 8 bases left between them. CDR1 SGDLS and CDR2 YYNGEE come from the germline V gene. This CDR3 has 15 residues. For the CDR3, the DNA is TGTGCCAGCAGCGTAGATCCAGCGTCTGGAAACACCATATATTTT. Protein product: CASSVDPASGNTIYF. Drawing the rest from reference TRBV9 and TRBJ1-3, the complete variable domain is DSGVTQTPKHLITATGQRVTLRCSPRSGDLSVYWYQQSLDQGLQFLIQYYNGEERAKGNILERFSAQQFPDLHSELNLSSLELGDSALYFCASSVDPASGNTIYFGEGSWLTVV.

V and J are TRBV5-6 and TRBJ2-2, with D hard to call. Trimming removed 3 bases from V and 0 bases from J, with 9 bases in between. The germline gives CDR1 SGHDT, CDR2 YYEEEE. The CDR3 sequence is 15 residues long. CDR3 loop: CASSSGFTNTGELFF. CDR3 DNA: TGTGCCAGCAGCTCGGGTTTTACGAACACCGGGGAGCTGTTTTTT.

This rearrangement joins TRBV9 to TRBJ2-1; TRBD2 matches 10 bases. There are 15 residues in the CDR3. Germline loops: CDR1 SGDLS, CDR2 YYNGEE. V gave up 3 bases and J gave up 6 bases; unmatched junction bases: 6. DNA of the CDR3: TGTGCCAGCAGCGCTCTAGCGGGAGTCGGCAATGAGCAGTTCTTC. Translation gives CASSALAGVGNEQFF.

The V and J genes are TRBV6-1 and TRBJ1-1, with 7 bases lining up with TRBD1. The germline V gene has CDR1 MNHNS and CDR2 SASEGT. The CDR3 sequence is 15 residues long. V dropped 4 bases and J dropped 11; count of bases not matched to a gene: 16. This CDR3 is CASSVPGDSLVGAFF. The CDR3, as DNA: TGTGCCAGCAGTGTACCAGGGGACAGTCTCGTCGGGGCTTTCTTT.

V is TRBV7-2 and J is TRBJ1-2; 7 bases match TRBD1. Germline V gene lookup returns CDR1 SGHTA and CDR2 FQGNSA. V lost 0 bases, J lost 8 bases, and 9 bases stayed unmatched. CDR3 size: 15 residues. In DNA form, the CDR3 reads TGTGCCAGCAGCTTAGCGGGGCAGGGGGTATCCGGCTACACCTTC. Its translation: CASSLAGQGVSGYTF.

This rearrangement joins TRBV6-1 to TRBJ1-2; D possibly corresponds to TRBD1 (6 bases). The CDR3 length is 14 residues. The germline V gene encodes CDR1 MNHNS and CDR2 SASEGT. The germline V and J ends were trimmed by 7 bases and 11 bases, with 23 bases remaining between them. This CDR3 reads CASNVGQFAARYTF. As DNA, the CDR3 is TGTGCCAGCAACGTCGGACAGTTCGCCGCCCGATACACCTTC.

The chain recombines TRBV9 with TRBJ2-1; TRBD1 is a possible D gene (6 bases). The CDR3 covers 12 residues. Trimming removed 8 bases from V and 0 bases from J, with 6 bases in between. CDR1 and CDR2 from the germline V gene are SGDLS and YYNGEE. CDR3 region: CARGASYNEQFF. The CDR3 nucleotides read TGTGCCAGGGGGGCCTCCTACAATGAGCAGTTCTTC.

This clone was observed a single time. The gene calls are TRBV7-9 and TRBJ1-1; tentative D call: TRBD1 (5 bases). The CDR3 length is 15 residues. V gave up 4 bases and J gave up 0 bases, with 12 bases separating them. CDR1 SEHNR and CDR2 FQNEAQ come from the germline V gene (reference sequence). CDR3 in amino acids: CASSSPGTVNTEAFF. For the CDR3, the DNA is TGTGCCAGCAGCTCCCCGGGGACTGTGAACACTGAAGCTTTCTTT.

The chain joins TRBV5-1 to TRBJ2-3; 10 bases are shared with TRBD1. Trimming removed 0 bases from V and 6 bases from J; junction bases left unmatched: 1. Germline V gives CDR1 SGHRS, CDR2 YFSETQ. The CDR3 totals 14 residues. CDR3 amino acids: CASSLGTGGDTQYF. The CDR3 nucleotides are TGCGCCAGCAGCTTGGGGACAGGGGGGGATACGCAGTATTTT.

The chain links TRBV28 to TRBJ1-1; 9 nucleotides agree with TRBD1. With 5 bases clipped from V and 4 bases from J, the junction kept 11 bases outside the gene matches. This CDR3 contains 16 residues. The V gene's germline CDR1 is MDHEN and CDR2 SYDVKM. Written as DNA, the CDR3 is TGTGCCAGCAGTCCCGGGACAGGGTTTTGGGGCACTGAAGCTTTCTTT. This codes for CASSPGTGFWGTEAFF.

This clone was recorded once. The CDR3 loop is CASSLARTGRVNEQFF. The CDR3, as DNA: TGTGCCAGCAGCTTAGCCAGGACAGGGAGGGTCAATGAGCAGTTCTTC. The chain couples TRBV7-2 to TRBJ2-1; TRBD1 might be the D (8 bases). CDR3 length: 16 amino acids. V dropped 0 bases and J dropped 6 bases, with 15 bases sitting between them. The V gene's germline CDR1 is SGHTA and CDR2 FQGNSA.

CDR3 nucleotide sequence: TGTGCCAGTAGTCTCCGGGACAGGGCCCAAGAGACCCAGTACTTC. Residues: CASSLRDRAQETQYF. This chain uses TRBV19 with TRBJ2-5; 9 nucleotides match TRBD1. The CDR3 loop spans 15 amino acids. Germline lookup yields CDR1 LNHDA and CDR2 SQIVND (reference sequence). The trim removed 5 bases at V and 1 base at J, leaving 5 bases unmatched.

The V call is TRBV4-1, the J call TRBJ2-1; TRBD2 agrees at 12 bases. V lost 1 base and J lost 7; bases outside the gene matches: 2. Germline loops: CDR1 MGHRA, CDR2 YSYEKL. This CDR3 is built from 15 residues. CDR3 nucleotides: TGCGCCAGCAGCCAAGGACTAGCGGGAGAAAATGAGCAGTTCTTC. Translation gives CASSQGLAGENEQFF.

The CDR3 region has the DNA TGTGCCAGCAGCCGACAGGGGACCCACAATGAGCAGTTCTTC. Its protein is CASSRQGTHNEQFF. The V and J genes are TRBV6-5 and TRBJ2-1; 8 bases line up with TRBD1. V lost 6 bases, J lost 5 bases, and 6 bases stayed unmatched. The CDR3 totals 14 residues. Germline CDR1 MNHEY, CDR2 SVGAGI.

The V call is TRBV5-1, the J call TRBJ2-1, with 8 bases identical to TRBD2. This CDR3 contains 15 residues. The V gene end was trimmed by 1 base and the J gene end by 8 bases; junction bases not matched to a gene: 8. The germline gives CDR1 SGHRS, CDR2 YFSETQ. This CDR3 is CASSLSREASYEQFF. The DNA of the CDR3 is TGCGCCAGCAGCTTGTCGCGGGAGGCTAGCTATGAGCAGTTCTTC.

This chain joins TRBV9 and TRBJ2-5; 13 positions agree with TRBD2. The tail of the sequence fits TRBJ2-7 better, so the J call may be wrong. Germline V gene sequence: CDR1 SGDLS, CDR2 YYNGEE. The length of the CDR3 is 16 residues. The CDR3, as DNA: TGTGCCAGCAGCGTAGGACTAGCGGGAGGTATGTACGAGCAGTACTTC. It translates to CASSVGLAGGMYEQYF.

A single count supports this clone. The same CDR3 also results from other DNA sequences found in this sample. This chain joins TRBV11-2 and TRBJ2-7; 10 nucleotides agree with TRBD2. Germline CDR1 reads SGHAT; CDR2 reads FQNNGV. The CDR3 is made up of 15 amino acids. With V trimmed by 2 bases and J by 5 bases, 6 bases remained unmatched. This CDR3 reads CASSLKSGRANEQYF. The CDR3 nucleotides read TGTGCCAGCAGCTTAAAGAGCGGGAGGGCCAACGAGCAGTACTTC.

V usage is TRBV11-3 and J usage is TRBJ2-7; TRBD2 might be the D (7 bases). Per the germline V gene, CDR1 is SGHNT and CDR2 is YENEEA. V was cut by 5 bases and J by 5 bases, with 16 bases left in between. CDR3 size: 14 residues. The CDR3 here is CASSPGRGLDEQYF. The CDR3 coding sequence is TGTGCCAGCAGCCCAGGGCGGGGGCTAGACGAGCAGTACTTC. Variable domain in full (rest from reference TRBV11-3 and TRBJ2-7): EAGVVQSPRYKIIEKKQPVAFWCNPISGHNTLYWYLQNLGQGPELLIRYENEEAVDDSQLPKDRFSAERLKGVDSTLKIQPAELGDSAVYLCASSPGRGLDEQYFGPGTRLTVT.

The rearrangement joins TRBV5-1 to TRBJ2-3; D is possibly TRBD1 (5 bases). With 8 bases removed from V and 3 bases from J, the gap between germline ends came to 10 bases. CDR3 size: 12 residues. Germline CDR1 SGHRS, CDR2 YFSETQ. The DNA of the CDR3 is TGCGCCAGTCTCGACAGTACAGATACGCAGTATTTT. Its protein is CASLDSTDTQYF.

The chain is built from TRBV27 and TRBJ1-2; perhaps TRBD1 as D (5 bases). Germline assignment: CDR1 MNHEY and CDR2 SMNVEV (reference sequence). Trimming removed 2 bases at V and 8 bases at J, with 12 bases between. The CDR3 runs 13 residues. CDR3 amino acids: CASSLVGPGGYTF. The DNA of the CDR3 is TGTGCCAGCAGTTTAGTGGGGCCTGGGGGCTACACCTTC.

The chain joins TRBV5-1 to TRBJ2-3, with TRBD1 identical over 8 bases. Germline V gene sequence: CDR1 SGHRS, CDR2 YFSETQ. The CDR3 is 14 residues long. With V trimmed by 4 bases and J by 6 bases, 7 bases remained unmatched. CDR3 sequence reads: CASSQTGGADTQYF. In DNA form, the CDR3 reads TGCGCCAGCAGCCAAACAGGGGGAGCGGATACGCAGTATTTT.

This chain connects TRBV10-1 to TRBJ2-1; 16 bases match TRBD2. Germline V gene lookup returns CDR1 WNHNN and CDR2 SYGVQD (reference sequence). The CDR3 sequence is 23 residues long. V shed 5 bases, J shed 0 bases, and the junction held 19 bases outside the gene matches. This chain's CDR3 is CASSHLTLELGLAGGSSYNEQFF. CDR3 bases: TGCGCCAGCAGTCACCTTACTCTGGAACTGGGACTAGCGGGAGGGAGCTCCTACAATGAGCAGTTCTTC.

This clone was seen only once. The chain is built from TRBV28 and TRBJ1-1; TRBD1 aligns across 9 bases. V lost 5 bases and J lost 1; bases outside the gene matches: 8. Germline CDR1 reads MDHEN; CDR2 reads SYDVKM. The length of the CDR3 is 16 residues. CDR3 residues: CASSPGTGRGNTEAFF. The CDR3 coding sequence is TGTGCCAGCAGTCCCGGGACAGGGAGGGGGAACACTGAAGCTTTCTTT.

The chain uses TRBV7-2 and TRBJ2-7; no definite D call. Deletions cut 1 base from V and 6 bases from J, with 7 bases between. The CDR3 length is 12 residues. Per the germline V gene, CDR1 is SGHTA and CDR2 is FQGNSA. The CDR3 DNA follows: TGTGCCAGCAGCTTAGGTCCTTTCGAGCAGTACTTC. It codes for CASSLGPFEQYF.

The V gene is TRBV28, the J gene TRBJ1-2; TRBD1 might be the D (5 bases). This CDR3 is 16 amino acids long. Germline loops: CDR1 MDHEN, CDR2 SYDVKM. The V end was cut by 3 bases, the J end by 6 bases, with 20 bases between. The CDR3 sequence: CASSFSGGALTDGYTF. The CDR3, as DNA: TGTGCCAGCAGTTTTAGTGGTGGGGCGCTTACGGATGGCTACACCTTC.